These 15 T cell receptor beta chains originate from one sample sequenced in a study of T-cell reconstitution after alpha-beta-depleted transplantation in children. The TCRbeta library was prepared with unique molecular identifiers. TCRdb redid the calling of the PCR reads with MiXCR, one entry per CDR3 protein. The table includes approximately 300,000 distinct CDR3 sequences, over 9% detected once. Specimen: PBMCs, collected before TCRalphabeta/CD19-depleted stem cell transplant. Receptors were obtained from a boy under three years old with acute myeloid leukemia, due to receive a stem cell transplant.

At least ten counts were recorded for this clonotype. The chain recombines TRBV12-3 or TRBV12-4 with TRBJ1-4; the match to TRBD1 covers 8 bases. V shed 5 bases and J 9 bases; nucleotides not matched to a gene: 2. The CDR3 is 12 residues long. The DNA of the CDR3 is TGTGCCAGCAGTAGACAGGGGAAAAAACTGTTTTTT. Translating it yields CASSRQGKKLFF.

In its sample, this clonotype was seen a few times. The J gene is TRBJ2-2, the V gene TRBV11-1; 7 nucleotides line up with TRBD2. Unmatched junction bases numbered 11, after V lost 2 bases and J lost 2 bases. CDR1 and CDR2 (germline): SGHAT, FQDESV (reference sequence). This CDR3 comprises 18 residues. CDR3 in amino acids: CASSLRGSGRSNTGELFF. CDR3 nucleotides: TGTGCCAGCAGCTTACGAGGTAGCGGGCGGTCTAACACCGGGGAGCTGTTTTTT.

This clonotype was observed at least ten times. The genes are TRBV28 and TRBJ1-4; unclear D gene. Trimming stripped 2 bases from V and 4 bases from J, with 8 bases between. The CDR3 is made up of 14 amino acids. The germline V gene encodes CDR1 MDHEN and CDR2 SYDVKM. The chain's CDR3 is CASSLRTFNEKLFF. CDR3 coding DNA: TGTGCCAGCAGTTTACGGACCTTTAATGAAAAACTGTTTTTT.

This clonotype appeared a few times. This rearrangement joins TRBV18 to TRBJ1-5; 9 nucleotides align to TRBD1. The V and J ends lost 2 bases and 6 bases, in that order; junction bases with no gene match: 5. The CDR3 length is 15 residues. The germline V gene encodes CDR1 KGHSH and CDR2 LQKENI. The CDR3 reads CASSPLTGGPQPQHF. The CDR3 DNA sequence: TGTGCCAGCTCACCATTAACAGGGGGCCCTCAGCCCCAGCATTTT.

A remark on this clonotype: This CDR3 is missing its conserved last phenylalanine or tryptophan, likely due to a read error. The rearrangement links TRBV11-2 to TRBJ1-3; 10 positions match TRBD1. Germline-derived CDR1 and CDR2 are SGHAT and FQNNGV. The CDR3 is made up of 21 amino acids. V dropped 5 bases and J dropped 3; count of bases not matched to a gene: 22. The chain's CDR3 is CASSLRGGLAVGTGDGNTIYL. DNA for the CDR3: TGTGCCAGCAGCCTTCGTGGAGGCCTTGCTGTCGGGACAGGGGATGGAAACACCATATATTTA.

The table lists this clonotype with many counts. The chain recombines TRBV3-1 with TRBJ2-5; perhaps TRBD2 as D (6 bases). Deletions cut 4 bases from V and 5 bases from J, with 17 bases between. Per the germline V gene, CDR1 is LGHDT and CDR2 is YNNKEL (reference sequence). CDR3 length equals 15 residues. The CDR3 coding sequence is TGTGCCAGCAGCCCGAGCGGGCCACCGAGGGAGACCCAGTACTTC. Protein: CASSPSGPPRETQYF.

This clonotype was seen repeatedly, ten times or more. V gene TRBV2 combines with J gene TRBJ2-3, with 8 bases that match TRBD2. From germline, CDR1 is SNHLY and CDR2 FYNNEI. This CDR3 comprises 16 residues. The J segment lost 6 bases and the V segment lost 6 bases, leaving 14 bases of the junction unmatched. CDR3 bases: TGTGCCAGCAGGGACCTCTTTGCGGGGGGCCCCGATACGCAGTATTTT. This encodes CASRDLFAGGPDTQYF.

The J gene is TRBJ1-2, the V gene TRBV14; D remains ambiguous. The CDR3 length is 14 residues. Between the trimmed V and J ends, which lost 3 bases and 3 bases, there was a span of 11 bases. In germline, CDR1 is SGHDN, CDR2 FVKESK. The CDR3 DNA sequence: TGTGCCAGCAGCCAGTATAAGTACCACTATGGCTACACCTTC. It is translated as CASSQYKYHYGYTF.

This clonotype was seen many times. This sequence joins TRBV20-1 and TRBJ2-7; 8 bases fit TRBD1. Unmatched junction bases numbered 7, after V lost 3 bases and J lost 9 bases. The V gene's germline CDR1 is DFQATT and CDR2 SNEGSKA (reference sequence). CDR3 size: 12 residues. In DNA form, the CDR3 reads TGCAGTGCTAGTCGGGACAGGCTTTCGCAGTACTTC. Translating gives CSASRDRLSQYF.

This clonotype was picked up many times. The chain couples TRBV19 to TRBJ2-2; D is uncertain. This CDR3 is built from 15 residues. Trimming removed 5 bases at V and 6 bases at J, with 16 bases between. Germline CDR1 and CDR2: LNHDA and SQIVND (reference sequence). For the CDR3, the DNA is TGTGCCAGTAGTGCCAATTCTGTAAGACCCGGGGAGCTGTTTTTT. Encoded protein: CASSANSVRPGELFF.

This clonotype was observed many times. The V and J genes are TRBV12-3 or TRBV12-4 and TRBJ2-3, with 10 bases matching TRBD1. V shed 6 bases, J shed 7 bases, and the junction held 10 bases outside the gene matches. This CDR3 is 15 amino acids long. DNA of the CDR3: TGTGCCAGCAGCCCGAGCCGGGACAGGGGAAATACGCAGTATTTT. This codes for CASSPSRDRGNTQYF.

In its sample, this clonotype was seen many times. The J gene is TRBJ1-6, the V gene TRBV19; 7 bases match TRBD1. The V gene's germline CDR1 is LNHDA and CDR2 SQIVND (reference sequence). V lost 5 bases to trimming and J lost 7 bases; unmatched junction nucleotides: 14. The CDR3 covers 17 residues. CDR3 coding DNA: TGTGCCAGTAGTCTTCGCCCCACAGGGGCGGCAAATTCACCCCTCCACTTT. Translating gives CASSLRPTGAANSPLHF.

The table lists this clonotype with many counts. The chain links TRBV12-3 or TRBV12-4 to TRBJ1-4; 9 bases align to TRBD1. The trim removed 5 bases at V and 12 bases at J, leaving 7 bases unmatched. The CDR3 covers 13 residues. CDR3 sequence: CASSPRQGEELFF. CDR3 in DNA: TGTGCCAGCAGTCCCAGACAGGGGGAGGAACTGTTTTTT.

This clonotype has at least ten counts. V usage is TRBV20-1 and J usage is TRBJ2-7; 12 bases match TRBD1. Germline loops: CDR1 DFQATT, CDR2 SNEGSKA (reference sequence). Trimming removed 0 bases from V and 5 bases from J; junction bases left unmatched: 2. The CDR3 spans 14 residues. CDR3 sequence: CSARDGTGGDEQYF. The CDR3 DNA reads as TGCAGTGCTAGAGATGGGACAGGGGGCGACGAGCAGTACTTC.

This clonotype showed up just a few times. The chain employs TRBV6-6 and TRBJ1-1; the D gene is possibly TRBD1 (5 bases). Trimming left V 5 bases short and J 1 base short, with 8 bases between. CDR3 size: 13 residues. Germline CDR1 and CDR2: MNHNY and SVGAGI (reference sequence). Here the CDR3 DNA reads TGTGCCAGCAGTACCGGGACGAACACTGAAGCTTTCTTT. Amino acid sequence: CASSTGTNTEAFF.